Listed below are T cell receptor beta chains from one sample, sequenced in a study of vaccination and CD4 T cells after COVID-19. TCRdb re-derived calls from the PCR reads in MiXCR, one entry per CDR3 protein. The table has about 13,000 distinct CDR3 sequences, less than 60% seen once. Their antigens are not known. Sequenced input: CD4+ T cells from blood, cultured in vitro. These receptors were obtained from a human donor who had recovered from COVID-19. CDR3s include the opening cysteine and the closing phenylalanine or tryptophan. Fields, in order: V gene, clone size, J gene, CDR3 length, D gene, CDR3 protein, CDR3 DNA. The D gene is left open where the match is weak. The size of a clone is reported for some rows only, either as once, few or many, or as a class for expanded clones.

TRBV9	.	TRBJ2-1	13	.	CAGIVSSYNEQFF	TGTGCCGGGATCGTTAGCTCCTACAATGAGCAGTTCTTC
TRBV5-6	.	TRBJ1-4	11	.	CASSQGLKLFF	TGTGCCAGCAGCCAGGGCCTAAAACTGTTTTTT
TRBV20-1	few	TRBJ1-1	10	.	CSARANEAFF	TGCAGTGCTAGAGCAAACGAAGCTTTCTTT
TRBV6-1	.	TRBJ2-2	14	.	CASSGTFSTGELFF	TGTGCCAGCAGTGGGACTTTTTCCACCGGGGAGCTGTTTTTT
TRBV6-1	.	TRBJ2-5	14	TRBD1	CASSDDRGRETQYF	TGTGCCAGCAGTGATGACAGGGGGCGAGAGACCCAGTACTTC
TRBV6-1	.	TRBJ1-5	14	.	CASSHFDSQQPQHF	TGTGCCAGCAGCCATTTCGACAGCCAGCAGCCCCAGCATTTT
TRBV20-1	once	TRBJ2-7	11	TRBD2	CSAMGGVEQYF	TGCAGTGCTATGGGAGGGGTCGAGCAGTACTTC
TRBV7-2	.	TRBJ1-1	13	.	CASSNRGGTEAFF	TGTGCCAGCAGCAATAGGGGAGGCACTGAAGCTTTCTTT
TRBV12-3/TRBV12-4	few	TRBJ2-3	14	TRBD2	CASSSGRAGDTQYF	TGTGCCAGCAGTAGCGGGAGGGCCGGTGATACGCAGTATTTT
TRBV5-1	.	TRBJ1-2	14	TRBD1	CASSPGTGGLVYTF	TGCGCCAGCAGCCCGGGGACAGGGGGTCTGGTCTACACCTTC
TRBV6-1	.	TRBJ1-4	15	.	CASKYWGTTNEKLFF	TGTGCCAGTAAATATTGGGGAACAACTAATGAAAAACTGTTTTTT
TRBV6-1	once	TRBJ2-4	17	TRBD2	CASMQREIAVAKNIQYF	TGTGCCAGCATGCAGCGGGAGATCGCCGTAGCCAAAAACATTCAGTACTTC
TRBV20-1	medium-sized	TRBJ2-3	15	.	CSATPPTVKADTQYF	TGCAGTGCTACACCGCCCACGGTCAAGGCAGATACGCAGTATTTT
TRBV6-1	.	TRBJ2-7	15	TRBD2	CASSSGTSGRYEQYF	TGTGCCAGCAGCAGCGGGACTAGCGGGAGGTACGAGCAGTACTTC
TRBV10-1	.	TRBJ2-1	16	TRBD2	CASSESMTSLYNEQFF	TGCGCCAGCAGTGAGTCGATGACTAGCCTCTACAATGAGCAGTTCTTC
TRBV3-1	.	TRBJ1-1	13	.	CASSQVWDTEAFF	TGTGCCAGCAGCCAAGTTTGGGACACTGAAGCTTTCTTT